The following is a T cell receptor beta chain sequence with its context. Its target is not known. The sample comes from a study of T cell responses to AZD1222 COVID-19 vaccine. This CDR3 has 15 amino acids. Deletions cut 2 bases from V and 9 bases from J, with 17 bases between. Germline V gene lookup returns CDR1 MDHEN and CDR2 SYDVKM. Findings and limits, study-wide: CD4 TCRs associated with vaccination spanned spike, dominating at 160-218 and 743-854. Clonal diversity was possibly underestimated; the donors were predominantly white British and more often female.

Only in-frame clones appear in the TCRdb table, and some are missing; sequencing was by immunoSEQ multiplex PCR. The data hold some 120,000 clones, with about 87% observed a single time. Specimen: peripheral blood, collected on day 0 of AZD1222 vaccination. V gene TRBV28 combines with J gene TRBJ1-3; maybe TRBD1 (5 bases). The sequence derives from an adult in good health. CDR3 in DNA: TGTGCCAGCAGTTTAGGGGCAGAGATGAGGAGCACCATATATTTT. Translated, it gives CASSLGAEMRSTIYF.